The subject of this entry is one TCR beta chain. Trimming left V 7 bases short and J 4 bases short, with 13 bases between. Germline-derived CDR1 and CDR2 are SQVTM and ANQGSEA. CDR3 length: 13 residues. Profiling relied on immunoSEQ multiplex PCR, and the TCRdb table lists in-frame clones only, not all of them. The sample gives 350,000 to 500,000 clones, about 90% of which show up once; less than 4.5% is in the top ten. These data originate in a study of Ad26.COV2.S vaccination and SARS-CoV-2 variants. Treatment meaning: about 20 received Ad26.COV2.S at low or high dose, single or two shots; 5 received placebo; per-sample allocation not given. Sampling took place 63 days after the first vaccine or placebo injection. Its platform was an Ad26 vector, and its expressed antigen was Wuhan-strain SARS-CoV-2 spike.

The origin of this receptor is a person between 18 and 60 years old who received the Ad26.COV2.S COVID-19 vaccine or a placebo. The sequences come from peripheral blood, collected in a trial of Ad26.COV2.S vaccine versus placebo. The rearrangement uses TRBV29-1 and TRBJ1-4, with D possibly matching TRBD1 (5 bases). CDR3 protein: CSASGTNNEKLFF. The CDR3, as DNA: TGCAGCGCTTCCGGGACCAATAATGAAAAACTGTTTTTT.